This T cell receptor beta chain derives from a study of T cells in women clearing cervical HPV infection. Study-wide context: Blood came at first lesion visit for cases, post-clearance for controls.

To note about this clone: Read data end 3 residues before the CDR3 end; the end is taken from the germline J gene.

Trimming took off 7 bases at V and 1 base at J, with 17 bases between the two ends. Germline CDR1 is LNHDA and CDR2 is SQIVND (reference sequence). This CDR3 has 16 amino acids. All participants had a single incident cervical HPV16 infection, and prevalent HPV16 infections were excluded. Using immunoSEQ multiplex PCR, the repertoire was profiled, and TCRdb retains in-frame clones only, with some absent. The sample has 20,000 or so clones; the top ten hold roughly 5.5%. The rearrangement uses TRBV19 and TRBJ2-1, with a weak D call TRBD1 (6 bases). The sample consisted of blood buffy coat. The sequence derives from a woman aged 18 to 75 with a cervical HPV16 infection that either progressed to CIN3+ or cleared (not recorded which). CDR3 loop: CASKPKGDLSYNEQFF. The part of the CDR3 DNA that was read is TGTGCCAGTAAGCCGAAGGGGGATTTGTCCTACAATGAG.